A single sample is the source of the 5 T cell receptor beta chains below, sequenced in a study of early T cells in non-severe SARS-CoV-2 infection. TCRdb passed the 5' RACE reads through MiXCR, listing each CDR3 protein once. The sample has some 87,000 distinct CDR3 sequences; roughly an eighth are singletons. The sequencing sample was made of whole blood. The origin of the receptors is an adult who was a healthcare worker with PCR-confirmed SARS-CoV-2 infection or an uninfected control (not recorded which).

This chain connects TRBV12-3 or TRBV12-4 to TRBJ1-1; 9 bases line up with TRBD1. CDR3 size: 14 residues. With 7 bases clipped from V and 5 bases from J, the junction kept 8 bases outside the gene matches. In nucleotides, the CDR3 is TGTGCCAGCACCTGGGACAGGGCGGGGACTGAAGCTTTCTTT. Translated: CASTWDRAGTEAFF.

This clonotype was seen ten or more times. The chain uses TRBV7-9 and TRBJ2-1; D uncertain. The CDR3 runs 12 residues. Trimming pared 1 base from V and 6 bases from J, leaving 4 bases between. CDR1 SEHNR and CDR2 FQNEAQ come from the germline V gene (reference sequence). This CDR3 is CASSLVGNEQFF. The CDR3 DNA is TGTGCCAGCAGCTTAGTGGGCAATGAGCAGTTCTTC.

The rearrangement uses TRBV4-3 and TRBJ2-3; the match to TRBD2 covers 9 bases. The germline V gene encodes CDR1 LGHNA and CDR2 YSLEER. The ends lost 0 bases at V and 3 bases at J; junction bases unmatched: 4. The CDR3 has 16 residues. CDR3 nucleotides: TGCGCCAGCAGCCAAGATGCGGGGGGGCGAACAGATACGCAGTATTTT. This translates into CASSQDAGGRTDTQYF.

The rearrangement joins TRBV18 to TRBJ1-1; D is uncertain. V was cut by 6 bases and J by 2 bases, with 19 bases left in between. The CDR3 runs to 16 residues. Germline values: CDR1 KGHSH, CDR2 LQKENI. The CDR3 protein is CASSAIRHMGNTEAFF. For the CDR3, the DNA is TGTGCCAGCTCCGCAATCAGGCACATGGGCAACACTGAAGCTTTCTTT.

This clonotype has a handful of counts. The CDR3: CASSYSRGGRNEQFF. CDR3 coding DNA: TGTGCCAGCAGTTACTCGCGGGGGGGCCGCAATGAGCAGTTCTTC. The J gene is TRBJ2-1, the V gene TRBV6-6; 9 nucleotides agree with TRBD2. The J segment lost 6 bases and the V segment lost 0 bases, leaving 3 bases of the junction unmatched. This CDR3 has 15 amino acids. Germline CDR1 is MNHNY and CDR2 is SVGAGI (reference sequence).